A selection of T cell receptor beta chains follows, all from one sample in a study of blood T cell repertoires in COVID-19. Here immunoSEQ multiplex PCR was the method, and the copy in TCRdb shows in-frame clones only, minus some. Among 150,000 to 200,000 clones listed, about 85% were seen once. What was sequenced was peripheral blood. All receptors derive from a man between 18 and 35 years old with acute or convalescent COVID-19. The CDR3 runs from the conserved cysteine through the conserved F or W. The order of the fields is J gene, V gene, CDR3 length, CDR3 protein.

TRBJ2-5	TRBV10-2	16	CASSDPGPGSQETQYF
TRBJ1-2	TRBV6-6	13	CASSYSEASGYTF
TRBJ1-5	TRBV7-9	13	CASSLGRNQPQHF
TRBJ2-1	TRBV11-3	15	CASSLGTSEGNEQFF
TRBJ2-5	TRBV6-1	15	CASSENTGVMETQYF
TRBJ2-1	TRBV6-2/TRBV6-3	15	CASSPPSGGRGEQFF
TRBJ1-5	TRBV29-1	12	CSVQDSNQPQHF
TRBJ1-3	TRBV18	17	CASSPPTAENSGNTIYF
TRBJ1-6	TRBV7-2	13	CASSDRNNSPLHF
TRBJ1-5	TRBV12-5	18	CASGLVLQGRLGDQPQHF
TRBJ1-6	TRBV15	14	CATSRNHRDSPLHF
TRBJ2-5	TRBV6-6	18	CASSPRLTSGGAGETQYF
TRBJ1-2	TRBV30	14	CAWSGVSRRGGYTF
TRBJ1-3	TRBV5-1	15	CASRTGGFSGNTIYF
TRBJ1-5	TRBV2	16	CASRRFPGSSNQPQHF
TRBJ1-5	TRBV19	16	CASSTEDREVYQPQHF
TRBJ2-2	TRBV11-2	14	CASSLGVGGGELFF
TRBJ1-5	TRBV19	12	CASSISGQPQHF
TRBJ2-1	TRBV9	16	CASSVGPGGPAGEQFF
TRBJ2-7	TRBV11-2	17	CASSLVLDADRTYEQYF
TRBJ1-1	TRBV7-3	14	CASSPGGRSTEAFF
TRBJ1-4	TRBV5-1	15	CASSLRGDFNEKLFF
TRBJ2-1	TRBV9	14	CASSVRSGSDEQFF
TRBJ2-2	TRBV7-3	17	CASSRTSGAVGAGELFF
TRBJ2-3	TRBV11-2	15	CASSFTAGITDTQYF
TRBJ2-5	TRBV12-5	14	CASGSWDSSGTQYF
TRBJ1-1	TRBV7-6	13	CASSARQGGEAFF
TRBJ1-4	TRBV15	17	CATSSTRGPQEAEKLFF
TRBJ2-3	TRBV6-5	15	CASSYRLAGADTQYF
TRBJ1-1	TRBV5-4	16	CASRLGQGLRDTEAFF
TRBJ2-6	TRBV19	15	CASIPTGVGANVLTF
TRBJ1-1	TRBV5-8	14	CASRQGVGWSEAFF
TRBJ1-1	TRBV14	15	CASSQAGLQTTEAFF
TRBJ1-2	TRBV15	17	CATSREGFDRGLNGYTF
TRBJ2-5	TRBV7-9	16	CASSLVWTSGQETQYF
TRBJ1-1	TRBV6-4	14	CASSPEGGNTEAFF
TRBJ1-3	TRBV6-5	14	CASSYSSGGNTIYF
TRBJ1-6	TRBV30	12	CAWSVRNSPLHF
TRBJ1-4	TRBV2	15	CASSGQGATNEKLFF
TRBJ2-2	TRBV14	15	CASSQQQGSVWELFF
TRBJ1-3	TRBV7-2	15	CASSLGTASGNTIYF
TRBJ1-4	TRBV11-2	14	CASSPGTGGVKLFF
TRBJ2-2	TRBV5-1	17	CASSAVTGQGNTGELFF
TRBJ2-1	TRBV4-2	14	CASSKGGLVNEQFF
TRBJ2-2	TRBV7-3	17	CASSTTRTSGGAGELFF
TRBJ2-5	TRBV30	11	CAWGLQETQYF
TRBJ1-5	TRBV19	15	CASSIDIGRDQPQHF
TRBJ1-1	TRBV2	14	CASGNRVGNTEAFF
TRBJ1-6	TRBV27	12	CASSSINSPLHF
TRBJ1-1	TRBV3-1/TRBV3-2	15	CASNRGRGLNTEAFF
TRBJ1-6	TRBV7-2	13	CASSLASNSPLHF
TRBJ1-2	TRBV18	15	CASSPSSTGYYGYTF
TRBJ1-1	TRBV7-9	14	CASSLWDRKTEAFF
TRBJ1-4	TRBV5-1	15	CASSPLGGRSEKLFF
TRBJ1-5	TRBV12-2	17	CASRLGGFLMGYQPQHF